This T cell receptor beta chain originates from a study of blood T cell repertoires in COVID-19. TCRdb keeps only in-frame clones here, not all; method: immunoSEQ multiplex PCR. Among 300,000 to 350,000 clones, around 90% were seen once, and the ten largest hold approximately 4%. This TCR was sampled from a woman younger than 35 with acute COVID-19. Sequenced material: PBMCs or T cells enriched from blood (not recorded which).

The CDR3 region has the DNA TGCGCCAGCAGCTTGATGTCGGGACAGGGCCAGCCCCAGCATTTT. Translating gives CASSLMSGQGQPQHF. The chain uses TRBV5-1 and TRBJ1-5; 9 positions match TRBD1. CDR1 and CDR2 from the germline V gene are SGHRS and YFSETQ. The CDR3 is 15 residues long. The trim removed 1 base at V and 7 bases at J, leaving 6 bases unmatched.